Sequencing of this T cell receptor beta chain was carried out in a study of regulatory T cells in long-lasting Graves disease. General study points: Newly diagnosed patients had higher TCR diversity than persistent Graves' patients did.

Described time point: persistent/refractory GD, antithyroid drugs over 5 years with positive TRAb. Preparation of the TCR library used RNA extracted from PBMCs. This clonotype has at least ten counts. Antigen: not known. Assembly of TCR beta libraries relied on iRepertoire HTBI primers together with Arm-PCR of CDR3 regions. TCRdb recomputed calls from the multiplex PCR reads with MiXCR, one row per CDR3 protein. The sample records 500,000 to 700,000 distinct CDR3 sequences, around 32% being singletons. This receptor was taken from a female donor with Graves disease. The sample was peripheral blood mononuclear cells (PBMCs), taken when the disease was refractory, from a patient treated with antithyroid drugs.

The DNA for the CDR3 is TGTGCCAGCAGCTTAGATCGGACATGGGAGAGCTATGGCTACACCTTC. Residues: CASSLDRTWESYGYTF. The J gene is TRBJ1-2, the V gene TRBV11-2, with D possibly being TRBD1 (5 bases). The V gene lost 0 bases and the J gene lost 4 bases, with 15 bases spanning the gap. CDR3 length: 16 residues. CDR1 and CDR2 (germline): SGHAT, FQNNGV.